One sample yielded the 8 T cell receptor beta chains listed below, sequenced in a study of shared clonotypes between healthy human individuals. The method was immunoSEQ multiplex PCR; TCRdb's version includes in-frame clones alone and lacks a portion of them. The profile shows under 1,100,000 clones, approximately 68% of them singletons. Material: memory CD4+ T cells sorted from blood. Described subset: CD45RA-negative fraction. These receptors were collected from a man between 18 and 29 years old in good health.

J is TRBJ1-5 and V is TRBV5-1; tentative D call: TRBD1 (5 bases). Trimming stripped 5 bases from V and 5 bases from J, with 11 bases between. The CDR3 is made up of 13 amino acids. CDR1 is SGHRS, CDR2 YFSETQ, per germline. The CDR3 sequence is CASSQGLDQPQHF. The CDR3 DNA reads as TGCGCCAGCAGTCAGGGACTTGATCAGCCCCAGCATTTT.

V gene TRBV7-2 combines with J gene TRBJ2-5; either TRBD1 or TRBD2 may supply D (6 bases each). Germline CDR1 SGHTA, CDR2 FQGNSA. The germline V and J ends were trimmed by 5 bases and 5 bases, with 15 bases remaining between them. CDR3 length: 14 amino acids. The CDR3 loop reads CASSRTVGGETQYF. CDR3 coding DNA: TGTGCCAGCAGCCGGACGGTAGGGGGGGAGACCCAGTACTTC.

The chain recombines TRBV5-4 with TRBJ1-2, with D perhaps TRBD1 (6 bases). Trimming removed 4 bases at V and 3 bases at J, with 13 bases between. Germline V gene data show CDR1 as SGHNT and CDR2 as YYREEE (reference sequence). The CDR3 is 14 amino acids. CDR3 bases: TGTGCCAGCAGCGTCAAACAGGGATACTATGGCTACACCTTC. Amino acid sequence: CASSVKQGYYGYTF.

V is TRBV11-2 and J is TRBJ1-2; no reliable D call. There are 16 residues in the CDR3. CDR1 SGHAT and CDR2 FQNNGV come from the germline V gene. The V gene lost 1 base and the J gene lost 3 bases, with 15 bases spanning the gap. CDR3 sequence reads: CASSLGANKRDYGYTF. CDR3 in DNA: TGTGCCAGCAGCTTAGGGGCTAATAAGCGGGACTATGGCTACACCTTC.

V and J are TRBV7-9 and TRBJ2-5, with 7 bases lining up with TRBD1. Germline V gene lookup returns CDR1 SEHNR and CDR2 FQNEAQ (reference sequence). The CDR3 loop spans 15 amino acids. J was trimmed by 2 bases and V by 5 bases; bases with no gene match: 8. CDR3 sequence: CASSHFRDSQETQYF. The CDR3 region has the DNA TGTGCCAGCAGCCACTTTAGGGACAGTCAAGAGACCCAGTACTTC.

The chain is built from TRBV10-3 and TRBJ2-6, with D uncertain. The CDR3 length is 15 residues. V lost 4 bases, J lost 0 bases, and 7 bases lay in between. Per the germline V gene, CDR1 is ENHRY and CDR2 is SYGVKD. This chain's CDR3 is CAISGGYSGANVLTF. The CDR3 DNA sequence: TGTGCCATCAGTGGTGGCTACTCTGGGGCCAACGTCCTGACTTTC.

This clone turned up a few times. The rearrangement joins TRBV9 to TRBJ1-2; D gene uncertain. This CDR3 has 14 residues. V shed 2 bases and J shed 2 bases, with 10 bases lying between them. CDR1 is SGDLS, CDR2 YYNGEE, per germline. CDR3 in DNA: TGTGCCAGCAGCGTTAGCCTCGAGAACTATGGCTACACCTTC. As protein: CASSVSLENYGYTF.

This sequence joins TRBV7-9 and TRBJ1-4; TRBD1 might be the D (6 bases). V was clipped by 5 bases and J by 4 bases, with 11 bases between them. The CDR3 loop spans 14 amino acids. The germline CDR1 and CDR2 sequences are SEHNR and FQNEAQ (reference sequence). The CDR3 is CASSRKDSNEKLFF. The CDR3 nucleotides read TGTGCCAGCAGCCGAAAGGACAGTAATGAAAAACTGTTTTTT. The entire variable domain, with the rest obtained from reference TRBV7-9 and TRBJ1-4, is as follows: DTGVSQNPRHKITKRGQNVTFRCDPISEHNRLYWYRQTLGQGPEFLTYFQNEAQLEKSRLLSDRFSAERPKGSFSTLEIQRTEQGDSAMYLCASSRKDSNEKLFFGSGTQLSVL.